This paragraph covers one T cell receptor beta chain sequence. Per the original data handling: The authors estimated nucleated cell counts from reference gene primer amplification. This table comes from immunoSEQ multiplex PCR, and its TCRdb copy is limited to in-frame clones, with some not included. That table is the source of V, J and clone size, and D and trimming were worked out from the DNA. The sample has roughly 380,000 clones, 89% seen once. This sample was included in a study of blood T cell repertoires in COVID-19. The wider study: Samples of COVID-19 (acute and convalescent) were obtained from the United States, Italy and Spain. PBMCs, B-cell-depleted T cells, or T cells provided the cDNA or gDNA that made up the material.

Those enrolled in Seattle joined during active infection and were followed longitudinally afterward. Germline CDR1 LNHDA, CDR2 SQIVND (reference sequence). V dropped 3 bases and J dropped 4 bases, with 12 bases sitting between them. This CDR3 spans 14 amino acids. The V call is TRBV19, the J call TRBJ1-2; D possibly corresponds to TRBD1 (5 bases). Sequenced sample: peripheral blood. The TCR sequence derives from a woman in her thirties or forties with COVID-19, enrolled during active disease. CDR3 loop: CASSMVGLTYGYTF. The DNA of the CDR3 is TGTGCCAGTAGTATGGTGGGACTAACCTATGGCTACACCTTC. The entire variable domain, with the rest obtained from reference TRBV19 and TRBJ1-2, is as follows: DGGITQSPKYLFRKEGQNVTLSCEQNLNHDAMYWYRQDPGQGLRLIYYSQIVNDFQKGDIAEGYSVSREKKESFPLTVTSAQKNPTAFYLCASSMVGLTYGYTFGSGTRLTVV.